Following are 5 T cell receptor beta chains from one sample sequenced in a study of CD8+CD57+ T cells in acquired aplastic anemia. Genomic DNA provided the template from which TCR beta VDJ and CDR3 profiles were obtained. One entry per CDR3 protein, called by TCRdb with MiXCR from the reads. The sample consists of 100,000 to 120,000 distinct CDR3 sequences, 51% of them appearing once. The sample consisted of sorted CD4+, CD8+, or CD8+CD57+ T cells (not recorded which) from PBMCs. The receptors shown here come from a human donor in good health, serving as a control.

In its sample, this clonotype was seen many times. The chain carries TRBV25-1 and TRBJ2-7; a possible D gene is TRBD1 (6 bases). The CDR3 totals 12 residues. Trimming left V 3 bases short and J 9 bases short, with 12 bases between. Germline values: CDR1 MGHDK, CDR2 SYGVNS. CDR3 bases: TGTGCCAGCAGTGACGGGACACTTTGGCAGTACTTC. Residues: CASSDGTLWQYF.

The chain is built from TRBV29-1 and TRBJ1-2; tentative D call: TRBD1 (5 bases). The CDR3 consists of 11 residues. The germline CDR1 and CDR2 sequences are SQVTM and ANQGSEA. Deletions cut 6 bases from V and 8 bases from J, with 13 bases between. In DNA, the CDR3 is TGCAGCGTAGGCGGGGGATCGGGCTACACCTTC. It encodes CSVGGGSGYTF. Combining the CDR3 with reference TRBV29-1 and TRBJ1-2 gives the whole variable domain SAVISQKPSRDICQRGTSLTIQCQVDSQVTMMFWYRQQPGQSLTLIATANQGSEATYESGFVIDKFPISRPNLTFSTLTVSNMSPEDSSIYLCSVGGGSGYTFGSGTRLTVV.

As regards this clonotype: The junction differs from germline at one of its ends, possibly a read error. The chain is built from TRBV25-1 and TRBJ1-2; 7 positions agree with TRBD1. The CDR3 is 12 residues long. Germline lookup yields CDR1 MGHDK and CDR2 SYGVNS. The chain's CDR3 is CASSETGVKAYF. As DNA, the CDR3 is TGTGCCAGCAGCGAAACAGGGGTGAAAGCCTACTTC.

This chain links TRBV2 with TRBJ1-4, with D perhaps TRBD1 (5 bases). Trimming stripped 2 bases from V and 10 bases from J, with 17 bases between. This CDR3 is built from 15 residues. CDR1 and CDR2 from the germline V gene are SNHLY and FYNNEI. CDR3 nucleotides: TGTGCCAGCAGTGAATCTTCAGGGCCCGGTGGAAAACTGTTTTTT. Protein sequence: CASSESSGPGGKLFF.

This chain links TRBV2 with TRBJ1-1; D gene uncertain. V shed 4 bases and J shed 12 bases, with 9 bases lying between them. Germline V CDR1 and CDR2: SNHLY, FYNNEI. This CDR3 contains 10 residues. The CDR3: CASSGRLTFF. Written as DNA, the CDR3 is TGTGCCAGCAGTGGTCGACTGACTTTCTTT.